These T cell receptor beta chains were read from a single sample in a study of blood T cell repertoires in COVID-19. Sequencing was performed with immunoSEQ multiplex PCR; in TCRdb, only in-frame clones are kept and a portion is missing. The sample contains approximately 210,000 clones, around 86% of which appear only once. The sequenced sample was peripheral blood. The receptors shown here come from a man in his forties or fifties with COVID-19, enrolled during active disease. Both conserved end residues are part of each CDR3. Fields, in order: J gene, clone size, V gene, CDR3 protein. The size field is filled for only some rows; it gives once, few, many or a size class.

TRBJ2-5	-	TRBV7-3	CASSSTGTPQETQYF
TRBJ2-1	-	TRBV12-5	CASGAGTGIPNEQFF
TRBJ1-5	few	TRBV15	CATTAGGGGGQPQHF
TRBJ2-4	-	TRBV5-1	CASSAGQGGNIQYF
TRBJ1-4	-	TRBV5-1	CASSLAGTANEKLFF
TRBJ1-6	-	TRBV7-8	CASSLTGSPLHF
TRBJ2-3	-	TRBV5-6	CASSYLAGGVTDTQYF
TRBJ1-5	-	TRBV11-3	CASSLNPATGASNQPQHF
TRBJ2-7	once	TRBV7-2	CASSLARTSGVHEQYF
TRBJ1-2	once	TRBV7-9	CASSLSVVKNYGYTF
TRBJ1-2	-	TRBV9	CASSVGALYNYGYTF
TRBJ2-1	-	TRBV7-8	CASSPTVAGGSYNEQFF
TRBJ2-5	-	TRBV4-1	CASSQGLAGYQETQYF
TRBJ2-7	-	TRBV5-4	CASSPGGRVYEQYF
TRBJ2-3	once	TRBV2	CASRQQAASSTDTQYF
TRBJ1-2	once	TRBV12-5	CASGPGGTYHGYTF
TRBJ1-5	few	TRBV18	CASSPGGSGNQPQHF
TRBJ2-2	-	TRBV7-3	CASSQASGGNTGELFF
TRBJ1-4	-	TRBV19	CASSIVGGGEKLFF
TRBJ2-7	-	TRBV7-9	CASSLALGKEDEQYF
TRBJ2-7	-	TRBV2	CASSRDRDEQYF
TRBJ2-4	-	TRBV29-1	CSVETGGEDIQYF
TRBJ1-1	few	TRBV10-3	CAISEYSPNTEAFF
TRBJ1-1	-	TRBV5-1	CASSGQASNTEAFF